What follows is one T cell receptor beta chain and its context. Its antigen is undetermined. PCR involved 60 Vbeta and 13 Jbeta primers. The assay was immunoSEQ multiplex PCR, and TCRdb's table has in-frame clones only and misses some. This sample has 200,000 or so clones, with about four fifths found just once. This sample stems from a study of cytomegalovirus exposure and HLA in healthy donors. Study-level information: There were 350 to 400 genotyped donors. Of these, 75% to 85% fell in the genetic ancestry cluster associated with self-reported Caucasian donors. Overall study findings and caveats: Common viral pathogens (according to a later analysis) appeared linked to several of the most significant clusters. With DRB1 most and HLA-C fewest, TCR association rates differed between HLA loci in a later analysis.

The TCR was taken from a woman between 50 and 59 years old in good health and CMV-seropositive. The sample consisted of PBMCs.

The CDR3 DNA follows: TGCGCCAGCAGCCAAGGGACAGGGCTGAACGAGCAGTACTTC. This translates into CASSQGTGLNEQYF. The genes are TRBV4-3 and TRBJ2-7; 8 bases map to TRBD1. The germline V gene encodes CDR1 LGHNA and CDR2 YSLEER. V dropped 1 base and J dropped 5; count of bases not matched to a gene: 4. This CDR3 is built from 14 residues.